One sample yielded the 18 T cell receptor beta chains listed below, sequenced in a study of T cells in narcolepsy. The method was immunoSEQ multiplex PCR; TCRdb's version includes in-frame clones alone and lacks a portion of them. In the table there are approximately 31,000 clones, around 80% of which are singletons. The material sequenced was CD45RA- memory CD4+ T cells from PBMCs. The receptors shown here come from a human donor with narcolepsy.

The rearrangement links TRBV19 to TRBJ2-1; D not certain. V shed 3 bases and J shed 7 bases, with 10 bases lying between them. This CDR3 region has 13 residues. CDR1 LNHDA and CDR2 SQIVND come from the germline V gene (reference sequence). This CDR3 is CASSILQTNEQFF. In DNA, the CDR3 is TGTGCCAGTAGTATCCTCCAGACTAATGAGCAGTTCTTC.

This clone appeared a single time. V and J are TRBV6-5 and TRBJ1-6; no clear D. The CDR3 has 15 amino acids. V was clipped by 5 bases and J by 7 bases, with 15 bases between them. From germline, CDR1 is MNHEY and CDR2 SVGAGI. The CDR3 DNA reads as TGTGCCAGCAGTCCTACCGCCCAACTCAATTCACCCCTCCACTTT. Its protein is CASSPTAQLNSPLHF.

V usage is TRBV5-1 and J usage is TRBJ1-3; D call uncertain. Germline CDR1 reads SGHRS; CDR2 reads YFSETQ. The V end was cut by 0 bases, the J end by 0 bases, with 7 bases between. The CDR3 has 15 residues. DNA for the CDR3: TGCGCCAGCAGCTTGGAGACTTTCTCTGGAAACACCATATATTTT. Translation gives CASSLETFSGNTIYF.

The chain links TRBV29-1 to TRBJ2-5, with a weak D call TRBD1 (6 bases). The CDR3 totals 12 residues. The germline V gene encodes CDR1 SQVTM and CDR2 ANQGSEA. The germline V and J ends were trimmed by 2 bases and 5 bases, with 9 bases remaining between them. CDR3 protein: CSVESGAETQYF. CDR3 bases: TGCAGCGTTGAATCAGGGGCGGAGACCCAGTACTTC. Supplemented by reference TRBV29-1 and TRBJ2-5, the full variable domain reads SAVISQKPSRDICQRGTSLTIQCQVDSQVTMMFWYRQQPGQSLTLIATANQGSEATYESGFVIDKFPISRPNLTFSTLTVSNMSPEDSSIYLCSVESGAETQYFGPGTRLLVL.

This rearrangement joins TRBV9 to TRBJ1-2; D gene unclear. Looked up from germline, CDR1 is SGDLS and CDR2 is YYNGEE. This CDR3 is built from 11 residues. Trimming left V 3 bases short and J 3 bases short, with 3 bases between. In DNA form, the CDR3 reads TGTGCCAGCAGCGCCCACTATGGCTACACCTTC. This codes for CASSAHYGYTF.

The rearrangement uses TRBV19 and TRBJ2-7, with 7 bases that match TRBD1. Germline trimming cut 7 bases from V and 2 bases from J; bases unmatched to any gene: 8. This CDR3 is built from 14 residues. The V gene's germline CDR1 is LNHDA and CDR2 SQIVND (reference sequence). The CDR3 here is CASTPRTGAYEQYF. The CDR3 nucleotides are TGTGCCAGTACTCCCCGGACAGGAGCCTACGAGCAGTACTTC.

This clone appeared once. The chain is built from TRBV7-2 and TRBJ2-1; D not resolved. V was clipped by 5 bases and J by 0 bases, with 8 bases between them. Germline V gene data show CDR1 as SGHTA and CDR2 as FQGNSA. The CDR3 runs to 14 residues. CDR3: CASSQPSSYNEQFF. CDR3 DNA: TGTGCCAGCAGCCAGCCGAGCTCCTACAATGAGCAGTTCTTC.

The V gene is TRBV27, the J gene TRBJ2-7; no firm D call. The germline V and J ends were trimmed by 6 bases and 4 bases, with 10 bases remaining between them. Germline V gene data show CDR1 as MNHEY and CDR2 as SMNVEV (reference sequence). This CDR3 region has 12 residues. CDR3 amino acids: CASSLTPYEQYV. CDR3 DNA: TGTGCCAGCAGCCTAACCCCGTACGAGCAGTACGTC.

V and J are TRBV19 and TRBJ2-3; 7 bases fit TRBD1. There are 14 residues in the CDR3. V gave up 6 bases and J gave up 4 bases; unmatched junction bases: 7. Germline V gene data show CDR1 as LNHDA and CDR2 as SQIVND (reference sequence). The CDR3 nucleotides are TGTGCCAGTAGAAGGCGACAGGGTGCAGATACGCAGTATTTT. Its protein product is CASRRRQGADTQYF.

The chain joins TRBV7-2 to TRBJ2-1; 8 bases line up with TRBD2. The CDR3 sequence is 15 residues long. With V trimmed by 2 bases and J by 7 bases, 7 bases remained unmatched. CDR1 and CDR2 (germline): SGHTA, FQGNSA. CDR3 in DNA: TGTGCCAGCAGCTTAATCGGGGGGGCCTGGAATGAGCAGTTCTTC. Amino acids: CASSLIGGAWNEQFF.

J is TRBJ1-6 and V is TRBV18; D gene unclear. Germline-derived CDR1 and CDR2 are KGHSH and LQKENI. The germline V and J ends were trimmed by 3 bases and 0 bases, with 6 bases remaining between them. This CDR3 has 15 amino acids. DNA of the CDR3: TGTGCCAGCTCACCCGAGAACTCCTATAATTCACCCCTCCACTTT. This sequence encodes CASSPENSYNSPLHF.

This clone was detected a few times. This chain connects TRBV6-5 to TRBJ1-1, with D unresolved. In germline, CDR1 is MNHEY, CDR2 SVGAGI. Trimming left V 6 bases short and J 1 base short, with 9 bases between. This CDR3 is 13 amino acids long. CDR3 nucleotide sequence: TGTGCCAGCAGAAGCCTGGCGAACACTGAAGCTTTCTTT. Amino acid sequence: CASRSLANTEAFF.

In DNA, the CDR3 is TGTGCCAGCAGCTTACAGATCCCCAACTATGGCTACACCTTC. Protein product: CASSLQIPNYGYTF. The chain joins TRBV4-2 to TRBJ1-2; D remains ambiguous. This CDR3 is 14 amino acids long. Trimming removed 5 bases from V and 2 bases from J, with 12 bases in between. Germline lookup yields CDR1 LGHNA and CDR2 YNFKEQ.

The chain uses TRBV18 and TRBJ2-2; 8 bases map to TRBD1. The germline V gene has CDR1 KGHSH and CDR2 LQKENI. The CDR3 has 15 residues. V dropped 4 bases and J dropped 1; count of bases not matched to a gene: 2. The CDR3 nucleotides read TGTGCCAGCTCACGGACAGGGATGAACACCGGGGAGCTGTTTTTT. Its translation: CASSRTGMNTGELFF.

The V gene is TRBV7-8, the J gene TRBJ1-2; D not certain. The CDR3 covers 17 residues. Germline assignment: CDR1 SGHVS and CDR2 FQNEAQ. Trimming removed 2 bases at V and 2 bases at J, with 18 bases between. CDR3 in amino acids: CASSLLESGLGNYGYTF. The CDR3, as DNA: TGTGCCAGCAGCTTATTGGAATCGGGGTTGGGAAACTATGGCTACACCTTC.

In its sample, this clone was seen once. J is TRBJ1-4 and V is TRBV6-1, with D uncertain. Per germline, CDR1 MNHNS and CDR2 SASEGT. V lost 6 bases and J lost 10, with 15 bases in between. The CDR3 length is 13 residues. The CDR3 sequence: CASRTDDVGKLFF. The CDR3 coding sequence is TGTGCCAGCAGAACGGATGACGTCGGAAAACTGTTTTTT.

Remarks on this clone: Other DNA sequences of this sample code for an identical CDR3. This rearrangement joins TRBV4-2 to TRBJ1-2; a possible D gene is TRBD1 (5 bases). CDR3 length equals 16 residues. Trimming took 4 bases from V and 8 from J, leaving 23 bases between them. Looked up from germline, CDR1 is LGHNA and CDR2 is YNFKEQ. DNA of the CDR3: TGTGCCAGCAGCCCACTCCTTAGTGGGGGGAAAGGGGGCTACACCTTC. This sequence encodes CASSPLLSGGKGGYTF.

The chain employs TRBV5-1 and TRBJ1-1; D is unresolved. The CDR3 totals 13 residues. The V end was cut by 5 bases, the J end by 7 bases, with 15 bases between. Germline CDR1 is SGHRS and CDR2 is YFSETQ. The DNA for the CDR3 is TGCGCCAGCAGACGCCACGGCACAGATGAAGCTTTCTTT. Its translation is CASRRHGTDEAFF.